Listed below are T cell receptor beta chains from one sample, sequenced in a study of OX40 agonist ivuxolimab in advanced cancers. Profiled with immunoSEQ multiplex PCR; TCRdb holds only in-frame clones, not every one. The table records about 63,000 clones, about nine tenths of them present only once. The source material was CD4+ or CD8+ T cells sorted from blood, sampled in a trial of the OX40 agonist ivuxolimab. Receptor source: an adult with an advanced solid tumor such as melanoma, head and neck, liver or kidney cancer. Each CDR3 is given with its conserved first and last residue. Fields, in order: V gene, clone size, D gene, J gene, CDR3 protein, CDR3 DNA. The D gene is left open where the match is weak. Size is stated for part of the rows, as once, few or many counts, or as a class when the clone is expanded.

>TRBV28|few|TRBD1|TRBJ1-4
CASSYRGRGRGEKLFF
TGTGCCAGCAGCTACCGAGGGAGGGGGCGAGGTGAAAAACTGTTTTTT
>TRBV2|.|TRBD1|TRBJ2-7
CASRNRGLAYEQYF
TGTGCCAGCAGAAACAGGGGGTTAGCCTACGAGCAGTACTTC
>TRBV5-4|few|TRBD2|TRBJ2-1
CASSLIRLAGPHSYNEQFF
TGTGCCAGCAGCTTGATTAGACTAGCGGGCCCCCACTCCTACAATGAGCAGTTCTTC
>TRBV14|.|.|TRBJ1-2
CASSQDPPYGYTF
TGTGCCAGCAGCCAAGACCCCCCCTATGGCTACACCTTC
>TRBV7-2|.|.|TRBJ2-1
CASSSQGRANGFF
TGTGCCAGCAGCTCCCAGGGGCGGGCCAACGGGTTCTTC
>TRBV18|.|.|TRBJ2-7
CASQGGQGPYEQYF
TGTGCCAGCCAAGGAGGTCAGGGTCCCTACGAGCAGTACTTC
>TRBV19|.|TRBD1|TRBJ2-3
CASQSTGSTDTQYF
TGTGCCAGTCAGTCGACAGGGAGCACAGATACGCAGTATTTT
>TRBV5-4|.|.|TRBJ2-1
CASSPSVSSYNEQFF
TGTGCCAGCAGCCCAAGCGTAAGCTCCTACAATGAGCAGTTCTTC
>TRBV7-2|.|.|TRBJ2-7
CASSLVSEQYF
TGTGCCAGCAGCTTAGTGAGCGAGCAGTACTTC
>TRBV29-1|.|TRBD1|TRBJ1-5
CSVGGQDNQPQHF
TGCAGCGTTGGGGGACAGGACAATCAGCCCCAGCATTTT
>TRBV30|.|.|TRBJ2-7
CAWIAAGSYEQYF
TGTGCCTGGATTGCAGCGGGCTCCTACGAGCAGTACTTC
>TRBV7-8|.|.|TRBJ1-3
CASSLLEAGNTIYF
TGTGCCAGCAGCTTACTGGAGGCTGGAAACACCATATATTTT
>TRBV30|.|TRBD2|TRBJ2-1
CAWRARGLGANEQFF
TGTGCCTGGAGGGCCCGAGGACTAGGGGCCAATGAGCAGTTCTTC
>TRBV6-5|.|.|TRBJ2-7
CASSYRGAEQYF
TGTGCCAGCAGTTACCGGGGGGCCGAGCAGTACTTC
>TRBV11-3|.|TRBD2|TRBJ2-3
CASSLGLAGGVLRTDTQYF
TGTGCCAGCAGCTTAGGGCTAGCGGGAGGGGTTCTACGAACAGATACGCAGTATTTT
>TRBV7-6|.|.|TRBJ2-2
CASSYSGAGGELFF
TGTGCCAGCAGCTATTCAGGAGCGGGCGGGGAGCTGTTTTTT
>TRBV7-9|.|.|TRBJ1-4
CASSPVTTNEKLFF
TGTGCCAGCAGTCCAGTGACAACTAATGAAAAACTGTTTTTT
>TRBV29-1|once|.|TRBJ1-1
CSVGSSRAEAFF
TGCAGCGTTGGGTCCTCTCGGGCTGAAGCTTTCTTT
>TRBV19|once|.|TRBJ2-2
CASSQTYTGELFF
TGTGCCAGTAGTCAAACCTACACCGGGGAGCTGTTTTTT
>TRBV6-6|.|.|TRBJ2-1
CASNSPLVF
TGTGCCAGCAACAGCCCCTTGGTCTTC
>TRBV6-5|.|.|TRBJ2-7
CASSWRGSYEQYF
TGTGCCAGCAGTTGGCGGGGCTCCTACGAGCAGTACTTC
>TRBV15|.|.|TRBJ2-5
CATSRVSETQYF
TGTGCCACCAGCAGGGTGTCGGAGACCCAGTACTTC
>TRBV7-9|.|.|TRBJ1-2
CASSLGGVYGYTF
TGTGCCAGCAGCTTAGGGGGGGTCTATGGCTACACCTTC
>TRBV29-1|once|.|TRBJ2-1
CSVGAGSNEQFF
TGCAGCGTTGGCGCAGGGTCAAATGAGCAGTTCTTC
>TRBV4-2|.|.|TRBJ2-2
CASSQVRNTGELFF
TGTGCCAGCAGCCAAGTTCGGAACACCGGGGAGCTGTTTTTT
>TRBV11-3|.|TRBD2|TRBJ2-3
CASSFGTSGDTDTQYF
TGTGCCAGCAGCTTCGGGACTAGCGGGGACACAGATACGCAGTATTTT
>TRBV7-2|.|.|TRBJ2-3
CASSPSGAGAITDTQYF
TGTGCCAGCAGCCCTTCGGGGGCAGGCGCAATCACAGATACGCAGTATTTT
>TRBV9|.|.|TRBJ2-1
CASSVDLASNNNEQFF
TGTGCCAGCAGCGTGGACTTAGCGAGTAACAACAATGAGCAGTTCTTC